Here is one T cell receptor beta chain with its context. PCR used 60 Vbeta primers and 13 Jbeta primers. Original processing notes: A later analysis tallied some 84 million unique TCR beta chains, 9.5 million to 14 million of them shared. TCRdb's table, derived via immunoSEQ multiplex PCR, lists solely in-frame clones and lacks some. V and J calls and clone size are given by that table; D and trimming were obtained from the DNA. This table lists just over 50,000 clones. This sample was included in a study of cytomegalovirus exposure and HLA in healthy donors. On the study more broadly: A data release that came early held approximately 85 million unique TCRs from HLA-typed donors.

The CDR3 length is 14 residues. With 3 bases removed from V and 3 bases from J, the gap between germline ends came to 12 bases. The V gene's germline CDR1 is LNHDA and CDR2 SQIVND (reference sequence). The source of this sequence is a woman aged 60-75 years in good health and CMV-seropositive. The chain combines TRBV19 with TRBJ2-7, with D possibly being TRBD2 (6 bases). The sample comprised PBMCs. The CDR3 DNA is TGTGCCAGTAGTATGGCCAGCGGGCTCTACGAGCAGTACTTC. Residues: CASSMASGLYEQYF.